This T cell receptor (beta chain) was sequenced in a study of shared clonotypes between healthy human individuals. For the study at large: Three plates each covered CD4 naive and memory; CD8 naive two, CD8 memory one. Regarding the study as a whole: Roughly 5% of naive CD4 clonotypes were shared across a few donors. Clonotypes which were not shared had lower generation probabilities than clonotypes that all four donors shared.

The CDR3 runs to 16 residues. Germline V gives CDR1 LNHDA, CDR2 SQIVND (reference sequence). V lost 4 bases to trimming and J lost 0 bases; unmatched junction nucleotides: 9. As regards this clone: Its antigen is currently unknown.

Clones were read by immunoSEQ multiplex PCR, and TCRdb kept only the in-frame ones, dropping some. Counted here are 1.6 million or so clones, more than 95% occurring once; the ten biggest clones make up roughly 1.2%. The sequence derives from a man aged 30 to 45 in good health. V gene TRBV19 combines with J gene TRBJ2-7; 7 bases match TRBD2. Sequenced material: naive CD4+ T cells sorted from blood. Subset specified: CD45RA+ positively selected. The CDR3 DNA sequence: TGTGCCAGTAGTAGGATAGCGGGCTGGAGCTCCTACGAGCAGTACTTC. As protein: CASSRIAGWSSYEQYF.